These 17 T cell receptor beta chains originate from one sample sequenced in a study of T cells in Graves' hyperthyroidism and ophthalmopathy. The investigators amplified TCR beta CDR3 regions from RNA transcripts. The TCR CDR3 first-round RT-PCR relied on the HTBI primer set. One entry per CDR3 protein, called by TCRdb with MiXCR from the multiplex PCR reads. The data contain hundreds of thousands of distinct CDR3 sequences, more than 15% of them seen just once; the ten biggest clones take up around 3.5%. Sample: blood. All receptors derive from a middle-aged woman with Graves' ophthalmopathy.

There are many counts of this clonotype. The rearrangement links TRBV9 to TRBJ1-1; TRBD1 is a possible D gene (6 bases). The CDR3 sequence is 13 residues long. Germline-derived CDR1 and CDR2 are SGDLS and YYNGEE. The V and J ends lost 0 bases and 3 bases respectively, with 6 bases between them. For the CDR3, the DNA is TGTGCCAGCAGCGTAGGGGGGCACACTGAAGCTTTCTTT. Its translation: CASSVGGHTEAFF. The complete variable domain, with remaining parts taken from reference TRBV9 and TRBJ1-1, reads DSGVTQTPKHLITATGQRVTLRCSPRSGDLSVYWYQQSLDQGLQFLIQYYNGEERAKGNILERFSAQQFPDLHSELNLSSLELGDSALYFCASSVGGHTEAFFGQGTRLTVV.

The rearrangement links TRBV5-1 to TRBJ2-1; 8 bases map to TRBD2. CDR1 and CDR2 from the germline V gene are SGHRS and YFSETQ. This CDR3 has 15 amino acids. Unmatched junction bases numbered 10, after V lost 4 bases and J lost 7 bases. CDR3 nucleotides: TGCGCCAGCAGCCCCCCGCACAGCGGGAGAAATGAGCAGTTCTTC. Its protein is CASSPPHSGRNEQFF.

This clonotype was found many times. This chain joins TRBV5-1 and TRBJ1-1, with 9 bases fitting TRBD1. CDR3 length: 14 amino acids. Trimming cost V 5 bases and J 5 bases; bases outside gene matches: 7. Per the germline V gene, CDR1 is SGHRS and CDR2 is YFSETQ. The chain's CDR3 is CASRLTGGRTEAFF. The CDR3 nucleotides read TGCGCCAGCAGATTGACAGGGGGTCGTACTGAAGCTTTCTTT.

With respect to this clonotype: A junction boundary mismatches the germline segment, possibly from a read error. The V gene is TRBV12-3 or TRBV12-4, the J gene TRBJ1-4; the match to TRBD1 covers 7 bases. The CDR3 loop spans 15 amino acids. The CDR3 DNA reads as TGTGCCAGCAGAAACCGCGGACAGGCTAATGAAAAACTGCTTTTT. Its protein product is CASRNRGQANEKLLF.

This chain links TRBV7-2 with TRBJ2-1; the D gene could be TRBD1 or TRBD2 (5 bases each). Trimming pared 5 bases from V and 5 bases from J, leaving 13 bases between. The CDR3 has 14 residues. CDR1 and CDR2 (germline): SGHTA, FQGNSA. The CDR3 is CASSTGQVNNEQFF. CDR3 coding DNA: TGTGCCAGCAGCACGGGGCAGGTTAACAATGAGCAGTTCTTC.

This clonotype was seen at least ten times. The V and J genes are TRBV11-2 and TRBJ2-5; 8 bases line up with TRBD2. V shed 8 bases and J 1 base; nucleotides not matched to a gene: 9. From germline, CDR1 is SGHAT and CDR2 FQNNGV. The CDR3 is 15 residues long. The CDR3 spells CASSGGGTFQETQYF. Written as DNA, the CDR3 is TGTGCCAGCTCCGGGGGGGGGACTTTCCAAGAGACCCAGTACTTC.

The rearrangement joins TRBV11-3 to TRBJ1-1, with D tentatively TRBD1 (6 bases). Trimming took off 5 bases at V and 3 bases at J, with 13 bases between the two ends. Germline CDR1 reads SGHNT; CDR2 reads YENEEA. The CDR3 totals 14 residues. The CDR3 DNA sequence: TGTGCCAGCAGCCCGGGACACGGGGACACTGAAGCTTTCTTT. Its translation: CASSPGHGDTEAFF.

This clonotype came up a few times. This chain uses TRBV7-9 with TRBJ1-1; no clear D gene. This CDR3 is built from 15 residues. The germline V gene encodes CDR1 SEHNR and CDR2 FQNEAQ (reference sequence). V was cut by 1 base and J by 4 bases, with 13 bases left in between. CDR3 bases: TGTGCCAGCAGCTTAGTCGAGGGTAGGGCCACTGAAGCTTTCTTT. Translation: CASSLVEGRATEAFF. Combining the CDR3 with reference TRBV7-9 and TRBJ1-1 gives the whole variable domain DTGVSQNPRHKITKRGQNVTFRCDPISEHNRLYWYRQTLGQGPEFLTYFQNEAQLEKSRLLSDRFSAERPKGSFSTLEIQRTEQGDSAMYLCASSLVEGRATEAFFGQGTRLTVV.

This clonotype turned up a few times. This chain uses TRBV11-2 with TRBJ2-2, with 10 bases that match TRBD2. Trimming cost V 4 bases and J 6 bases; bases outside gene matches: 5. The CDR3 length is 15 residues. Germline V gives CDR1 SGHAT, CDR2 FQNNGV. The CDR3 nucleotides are TGTGCCAGCAGCTCAACTAGCGGGAAAGCCGGGGAGCTGTTTTTT. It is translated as CASSSTSGKAGELFF.

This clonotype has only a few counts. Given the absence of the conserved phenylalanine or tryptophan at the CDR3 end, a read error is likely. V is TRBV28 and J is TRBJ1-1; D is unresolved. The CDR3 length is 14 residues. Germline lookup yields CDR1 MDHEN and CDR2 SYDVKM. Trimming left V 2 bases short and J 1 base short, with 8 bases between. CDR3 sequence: CASSLVGRNTEAFL. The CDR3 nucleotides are TGTGCCAGCAGTTTAGTGGGCAGGAACACTGAAGCTTTCCTT.

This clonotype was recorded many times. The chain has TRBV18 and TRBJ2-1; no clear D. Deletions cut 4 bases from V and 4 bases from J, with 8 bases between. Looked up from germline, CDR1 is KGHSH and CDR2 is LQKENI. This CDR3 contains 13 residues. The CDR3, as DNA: TGTGCCAGCTCACTACTCCAGTACAATGAGCAGTTCTTC. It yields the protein CASSLLQYNEQFF.

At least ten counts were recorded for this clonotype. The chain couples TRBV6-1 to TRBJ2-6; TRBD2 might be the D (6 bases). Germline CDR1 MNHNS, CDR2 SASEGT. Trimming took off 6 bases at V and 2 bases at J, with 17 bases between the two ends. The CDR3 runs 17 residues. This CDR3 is CASSPRGMTTGANVLTF. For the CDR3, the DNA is TGTGCCAGCAGCCCTCGGGGGATGACAACTGGGGCCAACGTCCTGACTTTC.

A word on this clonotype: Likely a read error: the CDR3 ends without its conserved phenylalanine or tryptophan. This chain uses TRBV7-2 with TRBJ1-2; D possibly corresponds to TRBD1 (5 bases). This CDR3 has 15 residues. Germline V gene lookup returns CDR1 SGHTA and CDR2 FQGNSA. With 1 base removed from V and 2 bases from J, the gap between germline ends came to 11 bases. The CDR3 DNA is TGTGCCAGCAGCTTAGGGGCAGGGCCCAACTATGGCTACACCCTC. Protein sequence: CASSLGAGPNYGYTL.

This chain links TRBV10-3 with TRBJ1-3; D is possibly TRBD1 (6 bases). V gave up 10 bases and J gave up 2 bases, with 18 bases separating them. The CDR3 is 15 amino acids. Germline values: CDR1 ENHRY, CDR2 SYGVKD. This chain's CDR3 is CATRPGGGTGNTIYF. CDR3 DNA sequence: TGTGCCACCCGCCCCGGGGGGGGCACTGGAAACACCATATATTTT.

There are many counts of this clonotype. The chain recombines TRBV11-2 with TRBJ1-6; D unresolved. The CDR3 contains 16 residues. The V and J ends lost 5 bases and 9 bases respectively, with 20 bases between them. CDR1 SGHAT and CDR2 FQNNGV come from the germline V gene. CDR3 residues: CASSLKLADITSPLHF. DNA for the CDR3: TGTGCCAGCAGCCTCAAGTTAGCGGATATAACTTCACCCCTCCACTTT.

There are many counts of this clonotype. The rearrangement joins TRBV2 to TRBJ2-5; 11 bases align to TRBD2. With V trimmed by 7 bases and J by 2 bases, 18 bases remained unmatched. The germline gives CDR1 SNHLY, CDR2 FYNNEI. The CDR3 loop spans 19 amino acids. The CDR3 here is CASTLPTGLAELPQETQYF. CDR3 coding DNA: TGTGCCAGCACCCTCCCCACGGGACTAGCGGAGCTACCACAAGAGACCCAGTACTTC. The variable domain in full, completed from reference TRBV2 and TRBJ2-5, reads EPEVTQTPSHQVTQMGQEVILRCVPISNHLYFYWYRQILGQKVEFLVSFYNNEISEKSEIFDDQFSVERPDGSNFTLKIRSTKLEDSAMYFCASTLPTGLAELPQETQYFGPGTRLLVL.

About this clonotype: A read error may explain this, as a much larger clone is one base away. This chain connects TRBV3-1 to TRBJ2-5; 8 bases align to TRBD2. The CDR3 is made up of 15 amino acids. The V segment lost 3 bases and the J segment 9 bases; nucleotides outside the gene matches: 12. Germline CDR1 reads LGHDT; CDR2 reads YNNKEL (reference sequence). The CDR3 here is CASSHRGLEGEAQYF. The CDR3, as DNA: TGTGCCAGCAGCCACCGGGGACTAGAGGGGGAGGCCCAGTACTTC.